Listed below are T cell receptor beta chains from one sample, sequenced in a study of Ad26.COV2.S vaccination and SARS-CoV-2 variants. Method: immunoSEQ multiplex PCR; TCRdb's copy keeps in-frame clones and lacks some. The sample lists roughly 180,000 clones, around nine tenths occurring once. The sample here was peripheral blood, taken after recovery from COVID-19. Receptors originate from a human donor who had recovered from COVID-19. Each CDR3 is given with its conserved first and last residue. D genes are given only for firm matches. The size of a clone is reported for some rows only, either as once, few or many, or as a class for expanded clones.

NA	TRBV6-6	few	TRBJ1-2	TGTGCCAGCAGGCCGGGACCCAGAGAACATGGCTACACCTTC	CASRPGPREHGYTF
NA	TRBV5-1	once	TRBJ2-1	TGCGCCAGCAGTATCGGTGGGACCGGGACCTACAATGAGCAGTTCTTC	CASSIGGTGTYNEQFF
TRBD2	TRBV5-8	NA	TRBJ2-7	TGTGCCAGCAGCTGGGGCGGGGGGACCTACGAGCAGTACTTC	CASSWGGGTYEQYF
TRBD1	TRBV3-1/TRBV3-2	few	TRBJ1-5	TGTGCCAGCAGCCAGGACAGGGCTTTTACTCAGCCCCAGCATTTT	CASSQDRAFTQPQHF
NA	TRBV7-8	NA	TRBJ1-5	TGTGCCAGCAGCCGAGACGGACAGTTCAATCAGCCCCAGCATTTT	CASSRDGQFNQPQHF
NA	TRBV20-1	once	TRBJ2-5	TGCAGTGGGGTCGAGGGGACCCAGTACTTC	CSGVEGTQYF
NA	TRBV20-1	NA	TRBJ2-1	TGCAGTGCTAGTAGGGCAGGGGTAAAAAATGAGCAGTTCTTC	CSASRAGVKNEQFF
TRBD2	TRBV5-1	NA	TRBJ2-3	TGCGCCAGCAGCTTGGGAGGTCTAGCGGGGGGTATGGGCACAGATACGCAGTATTTT	CASSLGGLAGGMGTDTQYF
NA	TRBV6-2/TRBV6-3	NA	TRBJ1-6	TGTGCCAGCAGCCTTGAGCGGACAGAAAGTATTAATTCACCCCTCCACTTT	CASSLERTESINSPLHF
NA	TRBV6-5	NA	TRBJ2-2	TGTGCCAGCAGTTACGCAAGGGACGTAACCGGGGAGCTGTTTTTT	CASSYARDVTGELFF
TRBD2	TRBV15	NA	TRBJ2-5	TGTGCCACCAGAAGAGGACTAGCGGGGGTCTACCAAGAGACCCAGTACTTC	CATRRGLAGVYQETQYF
NA	TRBV29-1	NA	TRBJ1-1	TGCAGCGTTGACTCTTTGACAGCGAACACTGAAGCTTTCTTT	CSVDSLTANTEAFF
NA	TRBV2	NA	TRBJ1-2	TGTGCCAGCAGTTCCGGGACACAAGTAAACTATGGCTACACCTTC	CASSSGTQVNYGYTF
NA	TRBV6-4	once	TRBJ2-1	TGTGCCAGCAGTGACCCGACGACACGGCGCGACAATGAGCAGTTCTTC	CASSDPTTRRDNEQFF
TRBD1	TRBV7-9	NA	TRBJ2-6	TGTGCCAGCAGCTGGGGACAGAACTCTGGGGCCAACGTCCTGACTTTC	CASSWGQNSGANVLTF
NA	TRBV20-1	NA	TRBJ2-3	TGCAGTGCTAGTCTCTCCTCCGGGATATTCACAGATACGCAGTATTTT	CSASLSSGIFTDTQYF
NA	TRBV19	NA	TRBJ2-7	TGTGCCAGTACCGCCCCCGGCCGTCCGTACGAGCAGTACTTC	CASTAPGRPYEQYF
NA	TRBV6-5	NA	TRBJ1-1	TGTGCCAGCAGTTACGAAGGGGGGGTGGGCACTGAAGCTTTCTTT	CASSYEGGVGTEAFF
TRBD1	TRBV18	once	TRBJ1-4	TGTGCCAGCTCACCAGCACAGGGGGCTGTTAATGAAAAACTGTTTTTT	CASSPAQGAVNEKLFF
NA	TRBV7-3	once	TRBJ2-1	TGTGCCAGCAGCGTGGGGAGAATGTCCTACAATGAGCAGTTCTTC	CASSVGRMSYNEQFF
NA	TRBV7-9	NA	TRBJ2-1	TGTGCCAGCAGCTTAGCTTGGGACTGGCGGAGTGAGCAGTTCTTC	CASSLAWDWRSEQFF
NA	TRBV4-1	few	TRBJ2-1	TGCGCCAGCCGACCCGGACAGTTCTACAATGAGCAGTTCTTC	CASRPGQFYNEQFF